This T cell receptor beta chain comes out of a study of cytomegalovirus exposure and HLA in healthy donors. This clone was observed once. In the PCR, 60 Vbeta and 13 Jbeta primers were used. TCRdb's copy holds only in-frame clones and misses some; the assay was immunoSEQ multiplex PCR. The sample lists approximately 240,000 clones, 82% seen once, with 5% to 6% in the top ten. Sequences were obtained from PBMCs. The clonotype originates from a woman aged 40 to 49 in good health and CMV-seropositive.

The CDR3 loop reads CASSPLDRVSSGANVLTF. CDR3 nucleotide sequence: TGTGCCAGCAGCCCCCTCGACAGGGTGAGCTCTGGGGCCAACGTCCTGACTTTC. This chain connects TRBV11-3 to TRBJ2-6, with 7 nucleotides matching TRBD1. Germline CDR1 and CDR2: SGHNT and YENEEA. V shed 5 bases and J 0 bases; nucleotides not matched to a gene: 10. The CDR3 loop spans 18 amino acids.